The clone carrying this T cell receptor (delta chain) is medium-sized by share. TCRdb redid the clone calls on the RT-PCR reads with CATT. The sample lists under 3,500 delta-chain clones, roughly 17% occurring once. The germline gives CDR1 GEAIGNYY, CDR2 EKD. The V gene end was trimmed by 2 bases and the J gene end by 0 bases; junction bases not matched to a gene: 14. This CDR3 comprises 18 residues. These data come from a study of gamma-delta T cells after stem cell transplantation. Sequencing input: gamma-delta T cells. This clonotype was obtained from a human donor. It is not recorded whose cells these are; they may come from a transplant donor. The rearrangement links TRDV2 to TRDJ1; 7 bases match TRDD3. The CDR3 nucleotides are TGTGCCTGTGACAACCTCATGGGGGACGATACGTACACCGATAAACTCATCTTT. Translation gives CACDNLMGDDTYTDKLIF.